These 10 T cell receptor beta chains originate from one sample sequenced in a study of PD-L1 blockade in urothelial cancer. The data were produced by immunoSEQ multiplex PCR, yet TCRdb's version contains in-frame clones alone and is incomplete. The sample gives just over 35,000 clones, 75% to 90% of which show up once; roughly a tenth is in the top ten. Time point here: peripheral blood 6 weeks after treatment start. The source was PBMCs, collected around atezolizumab (anti-PD-L1) treatment. Receptors originate from a man in his forties or fifties with urothelial cancer.

This clone was recorded a few times. The chain is built from TRBV9 and TRBJ1-2; weak D call: TRBD1 (6 bases). Trimming left V 4 bases short and J 4 bases short, with 11 bases between. CDR3 length equals 13 residues. CDR1 and CDR2 from the germline V gene are SGDLS and YYNGEE. The CDR3 is CASSPWDIYGYTF. For the CDR3, the DNA is TGTGCCAGCAGCCCCTGGGACATCTATGGCTACACCTTC.

The gene calls are TRBV9 and TRBJ1-2; TRBD1 aligns across 8 bases. This CDR3 contains 15 residues. Germline V lookup: CDR1 SGDLS, CDR2 YYNGEE. V was pared by 0 bases and J by 7 bases, with 8 bases of the junction left unmatched. The CDR3 DNA follows: TGTGCCAGCAGCGTAGGGACAGGGAACGGGGGTGGCTACACCTTC. Translation gives CASSVGTGNGGGYTF.

The chain combines TRBV28 with TRBJ2-2, with D perhaps TRBD2 (5 bases). Per germline, CDR1 MDHEN and CDR2 SYDVKM. The germline V and J ends were trimmed by 3 bases and 7 bases, with 12 bases remaining between them. This CDR3 is built from 14 residues. Here the CDR3 reads CASSLAGGHGELFF. The CDR3 coding sequence is TGTGCCAGCAGTTTGGCGGGTGGGCACGGGGAGCTGTTTTTT.

The gene calls are TRBV7-8 and TRBJ1-2, with D maybe TRBD1 (5 bases). The CDR3 sequence is 14 residues long. Germline CDR1 is SGHVS and CDR2 is FQNEAQ. V was cut by 5 bases and J by 3 bases, with 13 bases left in between. The CDR3: CASSLGGGDYGYTF. In DNA, the CDR3 is TGTGCCAGCAGCCTTGGGGGGGGTGACTATGGCTACACCTTC.

The J gene is TRBJ2-7, the V gene TRBV10-3; D ambiguous. The CDR3 length is 13 residues. Germline CDR1 and CDR2: ENHRY and SYGVKD. The ends were cut back, 4 bases at V and 3 bases at J, with 10 bases in the middle. CDR3 sequence: CAISVTAGYEQYF. In DNA, the CDR3 is TGTGCCATCAGTGTCACAGCAGGCTACGAGCAGTACTTC.

The chain carries TRBV7-9 and TRBJ2-1; 7 nucleotides align to TRBD2. Germline V gene lookup returns CDR1 SEHNR and CDR2 FQNEAQ (reference sequence). V was pared by 8 bases and J by 6 bases, with 10 bases of the junction left unmatched. The CDR3 loop spans 14 amino acids. The CDR3 coding sequence is TGTGCCAGCGCCTGGACTGGGAGGGTCAATGAGCAGTTCTTC. Translated, it gives CASAWTGRVNEQFF. The full variable domain, rest sourced from reference TRBV7-9 and TRBJ2-1, is DTGVSQNPRHKITKRGQNVTFRCDPISEHNRLYWYRQTLGQGPEFLTYFQNEAQLEKSRLLSDRFSAERPKGSFSTLEIQRTEQGDSAMYLCASAWTGRVNEQFFGPGTRLTVL.

The gene calls are TRBV15 and TRBJ2-5; TRBD1 might be the D (6 bases). This CDR3 spans 13 amino acids. Trimming pared 4 bases from V and 2 bases from J, leaving 8 bases between. Germline lookup yields CDR1 LNHNV and CDR2 YYDKDF (reference sequence). CDR3 nucleotide sequence: TGTGCCACCAGCACTCAGGGGCAAGAGACCCAGTACTTC. It specifies CATSTQGQETQYF.

This chain uses TRBV5-1 with TRBJ2-7, with 15 positions matching TRBD2. Germline trimming cut 0 bases from V and 4 bases from J; bases unmatched to any gene: 5. Per the germline V gene, CDR1 is SGHRS and CDR2 is YFSETQ. This CDR3 comprises 17 residues. The CDR3 sequence: CASSLAGLAGGAYEQYF. CDR3 DNA sequence: TGCGCCAGCAGCTTGGCGGGACTAGCGGGAGGTGCATACGAGCAGTACTTC.

This chain connects TRBV20-1 to TRBJ1-4; D gene unclear. CDR1 DFQATT and CDR2 SNEGSKA come from the germline V gene (reference sequence). Trimming cost V 6 bases and J 8 bases, with 10 bases left between them. The CDR3 contains 11 residues. DNA of the CDR3: TGCAGTGCCCCGACCGGGGAAAAACTGTTTTTT. Translated, it gives CSAPTGEKLFF.

The sample holds one count of this clone. This chain connects TRBV27 to TRBJ2-2, with D uncertain. This CDR3 contains 15 residues. V was cut by 1 base and J by 4 bases, with 10 bases left in between. Germline CDR1 reads MNHEY; CDR2 reads SMNVEV (reference sequence). CDR3 protein: CASSLYPDSTGELFF. CDR3 DNA sequence: TGTGCCAGCAGTTTATACCCAGACTCCACCGGGGAGCTGTTTTTT.